This T cell receptor (beta chain) is drawn from a study of PD-1 blockade in mismatch repair-deficient tumors. Study summary: Enrolled 2013-2016, patients had progressing, pretreated mismatch repair-deficient cancers of 12 to 13 types.

For this clone: Antigen: not known.

Study-level findings and limits: Rapid post-treatment expansion, then contraction, generally preceding radiologic response, marked tumor-resident clones.

Mismatch repair deficiency was confirmed in all patients, by PCR or immunohistochemistry. Generated by immunoSEQ multiplex PCR, the TCRdb table keeps only in-frame clones and is missing some. The sample has around 120,000 clones, approximately 91% seen once. The input for sequencing was peripheral blood, taken approximately 69 weeks after starting pembrolizumab. This sequence originates from an adult with mismatch repair-deficient cancer.

CDR3 nucleotide sequence: TGTGCCAGCAGGCGGCGAGATACGCAGTATTTT. It translates to CASRRRDTQYF. The V gene is TRBV7-9, the J gene TRBJ2-3; the D is unclear. V was clipped by 6 bases and J by 5 bases, with 6 bases between them. The CDR3 has 11 residues. Germline V gene lookup returns CDR1 SEHNR and CDR2 FQNEAQ (reference sequence).